One T cell receptor beta chain is described in this entry. Its antigen remains unknown. The sample is drawn from a study of T cells in Graves' hyperthyroidism and ophthalmopathy. Study conclusions and caveats: Most clonotypes that expanded in the thyroid above 0.001 also showed up in blood.

TCR beta CDR3 region amplification was performed from RNA transcripts. HTBI primers were employed in a first-round RT-PCR of the TCR CDR3. TCRdb processed the multiplex PCR reads anew with MiXCR; each CDR3 protein has one entry. This table has 350,000 to 450,000 distinct CDR3 sequences, 11% to 15% appearing once. Patients aged 18 to 65 had newly diagnosed hyperthyroidism lasting under 2 months. Germline V gives CDR1 MNHNS, CDR2 SASEGT. Deletions cut 11 bases from V and 0 bases from J, with 20 bases between. The CDR3 contains 16 residues. Sequencing input: blood. V and J are TRBV6-1 and TRBJ2-1; D possibly corresponds to TRBD2 (5 bases). The TCR comes from a woman in her sixties or seventies with Graves' hyperthyroidism. The CDR3 here is CASNGLAGSSYNEQFF. In DNA, the CDR3 is TGTGCCTCCAACGGGCTAGCCGGAAGCTCCTACAATGAGCAGTTCTTC.